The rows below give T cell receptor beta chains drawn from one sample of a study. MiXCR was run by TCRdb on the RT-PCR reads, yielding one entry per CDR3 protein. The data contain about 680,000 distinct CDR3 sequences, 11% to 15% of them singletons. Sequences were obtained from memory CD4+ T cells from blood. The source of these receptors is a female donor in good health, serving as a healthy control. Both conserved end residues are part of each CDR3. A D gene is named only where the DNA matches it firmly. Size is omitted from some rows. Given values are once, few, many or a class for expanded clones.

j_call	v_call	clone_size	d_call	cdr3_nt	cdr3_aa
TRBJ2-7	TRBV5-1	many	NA	TGCGCCAGCAGTCTTGGGGACAATCGGGCCGAGCAGTACTTC	CASSLGDNRAEQYF
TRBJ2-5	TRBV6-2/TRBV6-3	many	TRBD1	TGTGCCAGCAGACCTACTCCGGGACAGGGTGCAGAGACCCAGTACTTC	CASRPTPGQGAETQYF
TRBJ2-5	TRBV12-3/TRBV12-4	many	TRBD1	TGTGCCAGCACCAACACCCGGGACGCCCAGGGGGCCCAGTACTTC	CASTNTRDAQGAQYF
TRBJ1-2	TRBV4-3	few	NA	TGCGCCAGCAGCCAAGCCCCAGGTGACTATGGCTACACCTTC	CASSQAPGDYGYTF
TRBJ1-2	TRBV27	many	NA	TGTGCCAGCAGTCAACAGGGCCCTAACTATGGCTACACCTTC	CASSQQGPNYGYTF
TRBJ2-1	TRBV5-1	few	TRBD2	TGCGCCAGCAGCTTGGCCACCCCAGCGGGAGGGCAGAATGAGCAGTTCTTC	CASSLATPAGGQNEQFF
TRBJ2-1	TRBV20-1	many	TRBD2	TGCAGTGCTAGTTTGTGGGGGGTCCCTAGCGGGAGGGACAATGAGCAGTTCTTC	CSASLWGVPSGRDNEQFF
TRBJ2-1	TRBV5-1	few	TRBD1	TGCGCCAGCGGACAGGGGGTAGTTGGCAATGAGCAGTTCTTC	CASGQGVVGNEQFF
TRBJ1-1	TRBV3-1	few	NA	TGTGCCAGCAGCCAAGATCACGGCAGGGAGGCTTTCTTT	CASSQDHGREAFF
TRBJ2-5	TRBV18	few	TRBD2	TGTTCCACTTCGAGCGGGGACCAAGAGACCCAGTACTTC	CSTSSGDQETQYF
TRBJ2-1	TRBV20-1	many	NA	TGCAGTGCTATTTTCAGTGGGTCCAGCTCCTACAATGAGCAGTTCTTC	CSAIFSGSSSYNEQFF
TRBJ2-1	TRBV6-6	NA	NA	TGTGCCAGCAGTTACTCTGGGGGGTGGTTCTTC	CASSYSGGWFF
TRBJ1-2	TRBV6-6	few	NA	TGTGCCAGCAGTTACGGGGACGGATTATATGGCTACACCTTC	CASSYGDGLYGYTF
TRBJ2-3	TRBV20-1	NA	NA	TGCAGTGTCATTATAAACTCCGATACGCAGTATTTT	CSVIINSDTQYF
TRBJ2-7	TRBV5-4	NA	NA	TGTGCCAGCAGCCCGGCGGGATCGAGCTCCTACGAGCAGTACTTC	CASSPAGSSSYEQYF
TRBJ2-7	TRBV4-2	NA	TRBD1	TGTGCCAGCAGCCAAGTTGCAGGGGGCGACCTCTACGAGCAGTACTTC	CASSQVAGGDLYEQYF
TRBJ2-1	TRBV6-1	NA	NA	TGTGCCAGCGTCTCTTCTTTAACGCAGTTCTTC	CASVSSLTQFF
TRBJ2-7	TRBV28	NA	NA	TGTGCCAGCCGCCTTACGACTAGGGCATCCTACAAGCAGTACTTC	CASRLTTRASYKQYF
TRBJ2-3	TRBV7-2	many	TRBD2	TGTGCCAGCAGCTGGACTAGCGGGAGTTCCGCAGATACGCAGTATTTT	CASSWTSGSSADTQYF
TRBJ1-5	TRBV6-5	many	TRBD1	TGTGCCAGCAGTCCCGGACAGGCTAATCAGCCCCAGCATTTT	CASSPGQANQPQHF
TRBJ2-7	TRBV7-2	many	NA	TGTGCCAGCAGCTTAGTTTGGATCTACGAGCAGTACTTC	CASSLVWIYEQYF
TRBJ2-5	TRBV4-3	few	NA	TGCGCCAGCAGCCAAGGCGCGGGCACGGCTGAGACCCAGTACTTC	CASSQGAGTAETQYF
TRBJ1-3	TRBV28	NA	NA	TGTGCCAGCAGTTTATCCGCCCCCAGTTACTCTGGAAACACCATATATTTT	CASSLSAPSYSGNTIYF
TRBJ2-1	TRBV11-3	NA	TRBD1	TGTGCCAGCAGCATCAGCCCCGGACAGGGCGAGGATGAGCAGTTCTTC	CASSISPGQGEDEQFF
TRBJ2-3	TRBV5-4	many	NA	TGTGCCAGCAGCTTGGCGGCCGGAGGCACAGATACGCAGTATTTT	CASSLAAGGTDTQYF
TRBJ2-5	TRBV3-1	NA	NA	TGTGCCAGCAGCCAAGAGGCCCTGGGTAGCGGCCTGACGGGAGAGACCCAGTACTTC	CASSQEALGSGLTGETQYF
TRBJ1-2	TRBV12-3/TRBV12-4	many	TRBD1	TGTGCCAGCAGTTTAGAGGACAGGGGACTCTATGGCTACACCTTC	CASSLEDRGLYGYTF
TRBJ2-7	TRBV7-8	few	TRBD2	TGTGCCAGCAGCCCAGCGGGAGACCTCTCCTACGAGCAGTACTTC	CASSPAGDLSYEQYF
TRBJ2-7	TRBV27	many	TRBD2	TGTGCCAGCAGTGGACTAGCGGGAGGAGAGGTCGAGCAGTACTTC	CASSGLAGGEVEQYF
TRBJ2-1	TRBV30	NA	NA	TGTGCCTGGAGCATTCGGGGGAGCTCCTACAATGAGCAGTTCTTC	CAWSIRGSSYNEQFF
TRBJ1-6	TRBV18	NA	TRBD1	TGTGCCAGCTCACCGCGGACAGGGCCCGACTCACCCCTCCACTTT	CASSPRTGPDSPLHF
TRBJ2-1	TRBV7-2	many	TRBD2	TGTGCCAGCAGCCCTCGGGCCGGGAGCGGGACTTACAATGAGCAGTTCTTC	CASSPRAGSGTYNEQFF